This is a list of T cell receptor beta chains from one sample in a study of human T cells and chemical hapten exposure. TCRdb analysed the RACE reads with MiXCR anew, one entry per CDR3 protein. The sample lists 250,000 or so distinct CDR3 sequences; roughly 7.7% were seen once. Sample: whole blood, taken in connection with sensitization to the hapten diphenylcyclopropenone (DPC). The receptor set was obtained from a man younger than 35 with alopecia areata. Some clones in this sample may be carry-over from other donors' samples. Both conserved end residues are part of each CDR3. A D gene is named only where the DNA matches it firmly. Size is omitted from some rows. Given values are once, few, many or a class for expanded clones.

size: many
J: TRBJ2-1
V: TRBV7-9
D: TRBD2
DNA: TGTGCCAGCAGCCCCCCATGGGTCGCTAGCGGGGGAAAGGTCTTC
CDR3: CASSPPWVASGGKVF

size: .
J: TRBJ1-5
V: TRBV6-6
D: TRBD1
DNA: TGTGCCAGCAGTTACGTGGGACAGGGTGGGTCCCAGCATTTT
CDR3: CASSYVGQGGSQHF

size: .
J: TRBJ2-5
V: TRBV12-3/TRBV12-4
D: .
DNA: TGTGCCAGCAGTTCCGGCCTATCGGGAGAGACCCAGTACTTC
CDR3: CASSSGLSGETQYF

size: many
J: TRBJ1-2
V: TRBV9
D: .
DNA: TGTGCCAGCAGCGTAGAACAGGGAGGAAGCTACACCTTC
CDR3: CASSVEQGGSYTF

size: .
J: TRBJ2-3
V: TRBV11-2
D: TRBD1
DNA: TGTGCCAGCAGCCGGGACAGGGGCTTCACAGATACGCAGTATTTT
CDR3: CASSRDRGFTDTQYF

size: .
J: TRBJ1-5
V: TRBV14
D: .
DNA: TGTGCCAGCAGCCACTACACGTCGGAATATAGCAATCAGCCCCAGCATTTT
CDR3: CASSHYTSEYSNQPQHF

size: few
J: TRBJ1-1
V: TRBV10-3
D: .
DNA: TGTGCCGGAGCCCAAGATCCGGGACTGATGAACACTGAAGCTTTCTTT
CDR3: CAGAQDPGLMNTEAFF

size: .
J: TRBJ2-7
V: TRBV27
D: TRBD1
DNA: TGTGCCAGCAGTAAACCAGGGGGCTACGAGCAGTACTTC
CDR3: CASSKPGGYEQYF

size: .
J: TRBJ1-2
V: TRBV4-1
D: .
DNA: TGCGCCAGCAGCCACCCGCGGGGTCGGGACTTCGGCGGCTACACCTTC
CDR3: CASSHPRGRDFGGYTF

size: few
J: TRBJ1-1
V: TRBV10-3
D: .
DNA: TGTGCCATCAGTGAGTCGTCGGGGTACACTGAAGCTTTCTTT
CDR3: CAISESSGYTEAFF

size: many
J: TRBJ2-3
V: TRBV25-1
D: TRBD2
DNA: TGTGCCAGCAGGAAGCTAGCGGGGACTGTGTATTTT
CDR3: CASRKLAGTVYF

size: few
J: TRBJ1-1
V: TRBV4-3
D: .
DNA: TGCGCCAGCAGCCAAGATCCGCAGGGACTGAGCACTGAAGCTTTCTTT
CDR3: CASSQDPQGLSTEAFF

size: few
J: TRBJ1-6
V: TRBV6-1
D: TRBD1
DNA: TGTGCCAGCAGTGAATCGTTGGAGACAGGGAATTCTCTCCACTTT
CDR3: CASSESLETGNSLHF

size: .
J: TRBJ1-1
V: TRBV29-1
D: .
DNA: TGCAGCGTTGCACAGGGCATGAACACTGAAGCTTTCTTT
CDR3: CSVAQGMNTEAFF

size: many
J: TRBJ2-7
V: TRBV11-2
D: .
DNA: TGTGCCAGCAGCTTAGATCGACAGCTTCTTGAGCAGTACTTC
CDR3: CASSLDRQLLEQYF

size: many
J: TRBJ1-2
V: TRBV28
D: TRBD1
DNA: TGTGCCAGCAGCCTGGTACAGGGGGCGCTTAGGAATGGCTACACCTTC
CDR3: CASSLVQGALRNGYTF

size: .
J: TRBJ1-2
V: TRBV12-5
D: .
DNA: TGTGCTAGTGGTTTGGTATATGGCGGCTACACCTTC
CDR3: CASGLVYGGYTF